This T cell receptor (beta chain) was identified in a study of cytomegalovirus exposure and HLA in healthy donors. Study observations and caveats: Rare TCR sequences predominated, though certain public TCRs were found in many donors. When the data were analyzed later, several of the most significant clusters appeared to be linked to common viral pathogens. A previous analysis found most TCR beta V segments productive roughly 87% or roughly 30% of the time.

As for this clone: Antigen unknown.

The PCR ran on 60 Vbeta and 13 Jbeta primers. Method: immunoSEQ multiplex PCR; TCRdb's copy keeps in-frame clones and lacks some. The sample includes 60,000 to 75,000 clones, roughly 80% of them seen just once. Germline lookup yields CDR1 SGHAT and CDR2 FQNNGV. V dropped 4 bases and J dropped 10; count of bases not matched to a gene: 9. This CDR3 comprises 15 residues. The material sequenced was PBMCs. The chain has TRBV11-2 and TRBJ2-1, with 11 bases fitting TRBD2. The TCR comes from a young woman in good health and CMV-seropositive. For the CDR3, the DNA is TGTGCCAGCAGCTCCCGTAGCGGGAGGGCCGTAGAGCAGTTCTTC. Its translation is CASSSRSGRAVEQFF. The whole variable domain, filled in from reference TRBV11-2 and TRBJ2-1, reads EAGVAQSPRYKIIEKRQSVAFWCNPISGHATLYWYQQILGQGPKLLIQFQNNGVVDDSQLPKDRFSAERLKGVDSTLKIQPAKLEDSAVYLCASSSRSGRAVEQFFGPGTRLTVL.